The next 15 T cell receptor beta chains were all read from a single sample in a study of blood T cell repertoires in COVID-19. Sequencing used immunoSEQ multiplex PCR; TCRdb keeps in-frame clones, though not all of them. Among a few hundred thousand clones listed, under 90% were seen once. The sequenced sample was peripheral blood. The receptors shown here come from a man aged 50-59 years with acute or convalescent COVID-19.

The V gene is TRBV3-1 (or the pseudogene TRBV3-2), the J gene TRBJ1-1; TRBD1 aligns across 10 bases. Trimming removed 4 bases from V and 1 base from J; junction bases left unmatched: 3. The CDR3 extends over 15 amino acids. CDR1 LGHDT and CDR2 YNNKEL come from the germline V gene (reference sequence). CDR3 sequence (DNA): TGTGCCAGCAGCCCTAGGGACAGGGGGAACACTGAAGCTTTCTTT. Translation gives CASSPRDRGNTEAFF.

The chain combines TRBV28 with TRBJ2-1; D ambiguous. The CDR3 contains 12 residues. V dropped 11 bases and J dropped 6 bases, with 14 bases sitting between them. The germline V gene encodes CDR1 MDHEN and CDR2 SYDVKM. Here the CDR3 DNA reads TGTGCCTCAGGTCTATTGGGCAATGAGCAGTTCTTC. Its protein product is CASGLLGNEQFF.

The chain carries TRBV11-2 and TRBJ2-3, with D uncertain. This CDR3 spans 16 amino acids. The V end was cut by 5 bases, the J end by 1 base, with 16 bases between. The germline V gene encodes CDR1 SGHAT and CDR2 FQNNGV. CDR3 loop: CASSPQINPGTDTQYF. The DNA of the CDR3 is TGTGCCAGCAGCCCCCAAATTAACCCGGGCACAGATACGCAGTATTTT.

V is TRBV30 and J is TRBJ1-6; D is undetermined. CDR1 is GTSNPN and CDR2 is SVGIG in the germline V gene (reference sequence). The CDR3 is made up of 13 amino acids. The V end was cut by 0 bases, the J end by 6 bases, with 6 bases between. CDR3 sequence reads: CAWSVSLNSPLHF. In DNA, the CDR3 is TGTGCCTGGAGTGTATCCCTTAATTCACCCCTCCACTTT.

The chain recombines TRBV3-1 (or the pseudogene TRBV3-2) with TRBJ2-5; 8 positions match TRBD1. The CDR3 loop spans 18 amino acids. The germline gives CDR1 LGHDT, CDR2 YNNKEL (reference sequence). J lost 0 bases, V lost 1 base, and 10 bases had no gene match. CDR3 in DNA: TGTGCCAGCAGCCAAGCCCTACTGGACAGGGTATACCAAGAGACCCAGTACTTC. It codes for CASSQALLDRVYQETQYF.

This chain links TRBV6-5 with TRBJ1-6; D gene unclear. The length of the CDR3 is 16 residues. Germline CDR1 and CDR2: MNHEY and SVGAGI. V was trimmed by 4 bases and J by 0 bases, leaving 10 bases between them. The CDR3 DNA reads TGTGCCAGCAGTTTCGGACTGAGCTCCTATAATTCACCCCTCCACTTT. This codes for CASSFGLSSYNSPLHF.

This clone was detected only once. The chain combines TRBV14 with TRBJ2-5; 9 nucleotides match TRBD1. Germline assignment: CDR1 SGHDN and CDR2 FVKESK. V dropped 7 bases and J dropped 5; count of bases not matched to a gene: 8. CDR3 length: 14 amino acids. The CDR3 sequence is CASTATGGGETQYF. DNA of the CDR3: TGTGCCAGCACCGCCACAGGGGGCGGGGAGACCCAGTACTTC.

This clone came up once. Compared with germline, one end of the junction differs, possibly owing to a read error. The chain employs TRBV18 and TRBJ1-4; a weak D match, TRBD1 (6 bases). Germline loops: CDR1 KGHSH, CDR2 LQKENI. The CDR3 has 13 residues. Here the CDR3 reads CASSPLGQRLDLF. DNA of the CDR3: TGTGCCAGCTCACCGCTAGGACAGCGCCTAGACCTTTTT.

The rearrangement uses TRBV5-1 and TRBJ2-2, with D uncertain. Deletions cut 0 bases from V and 0 bases from J, with 6 bases between. The germline V gene encodes CDR1 SGHRS and CDR2 YFSETQ. CDR3 size: 15 residues. The CDR3 sequence: CASSLDSPNTGELFF. The DNA of the CDR3 is TGCGCCAGCAGCTTGGACAGCCCGAACACCGGGGAGCTGTTTTTT.

This clone was found once. This chain connects TRBV19 to TRBJ1-1; D is unresolved. The CDR3 sequence is 14 residues long. The V gene lost 1 base and the J gene lost 3 bases, with 9 bases spanning the gap. Germline V CDR1 and CDR2: LNHDA, SQIVND (reference sequence). The CDR3 protein is CASSIGAADTEAFF. CDR3 nucleotides: TGTGCCAGTAGTATAGGTGCGGCAGACACTGAAGCTTTCTTT.

In DNA form, the CDR3 reads TGTGCCAGCAGCCAAAAGGGACAGCTGAACACAGATACGCAGTATTTT. The encoded protein is CASSQKGQLNTDTQYF. This chain links TRBV3-1 (or the pseudogene TRBV3-2) with TRBJ2-3; TRBD1 matches at 7 bases. This CDR3 comprises 16 residues. Unmatched junction bases numbered 7, after V lost 2 bases and J lost 2 bases. Germline V gives CDR1 LGHDT, CDR2 YNNKEL (reference sequence).

This chain links TRBV21-1 with TRBJ1-6; TRBD1, the D gene given by the table, was not confirmed from the DNA. TRBV21-1 corresponds to a pseudogene. CDR3 length: 20 residues. The CDR3 nucleotides are TGTGCCAGCAGCAAAAAGGCCCTTGGACAGGACCACTCCTATAATTCACCCCTCCACTTT. It encodes CASSKKALGQDHSYNSPLHF.

This clone was seen a single time. This rearrangement joins TRBV6-6 to TRBJ1-2; D possibly corresponds to TRBD1 (6 bases). The V gene lost 6 bases and the J gene lost 5 bases, with 19 bases spanning the gap. The CDR3 is 15 residues long. From germline, CDR1 is MNHNY and CDR2 SVGAGI (reference sequence). In DNA form, the CDR3 reads TGTGCCAGCAGCCTCTCCCTGACAGGCGGATATGGCTACACCTTC. Protein product: CASSLSLTGGYGYTF.

The chain carries TRBV30 and TRBJ1-5; no clear D. Looked up from germline, CDR1 is GTSNPN and CDR2 is SVGIG (reference sequence). The CDR3 runs 13 residues. The germline V and J ends were trimmed by 4 bases and 5 bases, with 12 bases remaining between them. The CDR3 loop reads CAWNPGWDQPQHF. CDR3 sequence (DNA): TGTGCCTGGAACCCCGGGTGGGATCAGCCCCAGCATTTT.

The V gene is TRBV5-4, the J gene TRBJ2-7, with a possible D match to TRBD1 (6 bases). The V gene's germline CDR1 is SGHNT and CDR2 YYREEE (reference sequence). Trimming took off 5 bases at V and 4 bases at J, with 13 bases between the two ends. There are 13 residues in the CDR3. In nucleotides, the CDR3 is TGTGCCAGCAGTCAGCCAGGGGTATACGAGCAGTACTTC. As protein: CASSQPGVYEQYF.